This is a list of T cell receptor beta chains from one sample in a study of cytomegalovirus exposure and HLA in healthy donors. The repertoire was sequenced with immunoSEQ multiplex PCR; TCRdb's copy has only in-frame clones and lacks some. The table lists about 49,000 clones, about 90% of them singletons. The specimen was PBMCs. All receptors derive from a man aged 18 to 35 in good health and CMV-seronegative. Both conserved end residues are part of each CDR3. D genes are given only for firm matches. Some rows have no size entry. The others give once, few or many, or a class for an expanded clone.

V: TRBV11-2; size: -; J: TRBJ1-4; D: -; length: 18; CDR3: CASSQRRTARPINEKLFF; DNA: TGTGCCAGCAGCCAAAGACGGACAGCCCGACCTATAAATGAAAAACTGTTTTTT
V: TRBV11-2; size: -; J: TRBJ2-7; D: -; length: 14; CDR3: CASSLLGGHYEQYF; DNA: TGTGCCAGCAGTTTGCTTGGGGGCCACTACGAGCAGTACTTC
V: TRBV10-3; size: once; J: TRBJ1-1; D: TRBD1; length: 14; CDR3: CAISSGTGGTEAFF; DNA: TGTGCCATCAGTAGCGGGACAGGGGGCACTGAAGCTTTCTTT
V: TRBV28; size: -; J: TRBJ2-4; D: TRBD1; length: 13; CDR3: CASSKLPGQGDRF; DNA: TGTGCCAGCAGTAAATTACCGGGACAGGGCGATAGATTC
V: TRBV28; size: -; J: TRBJ2-1; D: TRBD2; length: 14; CDR3: CASSAWTSGREKFF; DNA: TGTGCCAGCAGTGCGTGGACTAGCGGGAGGGAGAAGTTCTTC
V: TRBV28; size: -; J: TRBJ2-7; D: -; length: 15; CDR3: CASTYFGQGPNEQYF; DNA: TGTGCCAGCACGTATTTCGGGCAGGGTCCCAACGAGCAGTACTTC
V: TRBV9; size: -; J: TRBJ1-3; D: TRBD1; length: 16; CDR3: CASSVGNRGSGNTIYF; DNA: TGTGCCAGCAGCGTAGGCAACAGGGGCTCTGGAAACACCATATATTTT
V: TRBV19; size: -; J: TRBJ1-4; D: TRBD1; length: 14; CDR3: CASQRGRLNEKLFF; DNA: TGTGCCAGTCAGAGGGGGCGCCTTAATGAAAAACTGTTTTTT
V: TRBV6-4; size: once; J: TRBJ2-3; D: -; length: 15; CDR3: CASSPTGALTDTQYF; DNA: TGTGCCAGCAGTCCAACGGGAGCTCTTACAGATACGCAGTATTTT
V: TRBV19; size: few; J: TRBJ2-7; D: TRBD1; length: 16; CDR3: CASSQSRDRGPYEQYF; DNA: TGTGCCAGTAGCCAGTCCAGGGACAGGGGTCCCTACGAGCAGTACTTC
V: TRBV29-1; size: -; J: TRBJ1-2; D: -; length: 11; CDR3: CSVDSGDGYTF; DNA: TGCAGCGTTGATTCAGGGGATGGCTACACCTTC
V: TRBV5-4; size: -; J: TRBJ2-5; D: TRBD2; length: 17; CDR3: CASSPGGTSGGGETQYF; DNA: TGTGCCAGCAGCCCCGGGGGGACTAGCGGGGGAGGAGAGACCCAGTACTTC
V: TRBV27; size: -; J: TRBJ2-1; D: TRBD1; length: 16; CDR3: CASSLGNRGVDNEQFF; DNA: TGTGCCAGCAGTTTAGGGAACAGGGGAGTAGACAATGAGCAGTTCTTC
V: TRBV11-2; size: -; J: TRBJ2-7; D: -; length: 14; CDR3: CASSLVGGGDEQYF; DNA: TGTGCCAGCAGCTTAGTCGGGGGAGGAGACGAGCAGTACTTC
V: TRBV27; size: -; J: TRBJ2-7; D: TRBD2; length: 16; CDR3: CASSLRLAVSSYEQYF; DNA: TGTGCCAGCTCACTACGACTAGCGGTGAGCTCCTACGAGCAGTACTTC
V: TRBV11-2; size: -; J: TRBJ2-7; D: -; length: 12; CDR3: CASSLGAYEQYF; DNA: TGTGCCAGCAGCTTAGGGGCGTACGAGCAGTACTTC
V: TRBV4-3; size: -; J: TRBJ1-2; D: -; length: 14; CDR3: CASSQDYSNYGYTF; DNA: TGCGCCAGCAGCCAAGATTATTCTAACTATGGCTACACCTTC
V: TRBV6-1; size: -; J: TRBJ2-1; D: -; length: 13; CDR3: CASSDGWGDEQFF; DNA: TGTGCCAGCAGTGATGGTTGGGGGGATGAGCAGTTCTTC
V: TRBV29-1; size: -; J: TRBJ2-2; D: TRBD2; length: 18; CDR3: CSVGPNLGLAGNTGELFF; DNA: TGCAGCGTTGGTCCAAACCTTGGACTAGCGGGGAACACCGGGGAGCTGTTTTTT
V: TRBV5-4; size: -; J: TRBJ2-7; D: TRBD2; length: 15; CDR3: CASSLGLAANYEQYF; DNA: TGTGCCAGCAGCTTGGGACTAGCGGCGAACTACGAGCAGTACTTC
V: TRBV2; size: -; J: TRBJ2-2; D: TRBD1; length: 15; CDR3: CASSTGTGVAGELFF; DNA: TGTGCCAGCAGTACCGGGACAGGGGTGGCCGGGGAGCTGTTTTTT
V: TRBV11-2; size: -; J: TRBJ2-7; D: -; length: 12; CDR3: CASSLIGYEQYF; DNA: TGTGCCAGCAGCTTAATCGGCTACGAGCAGTACTTC
V: TRBV7-8; size: -; J: TRBJ2-1; D: -; length: 13; CDR3: CASRPREDNEQFF; DNA: TGTGCCAGCAGACCCAGGGAGGATAATGAGCAGTTCTTC
V: TRBV2; size: -; J: TRBJ2-7; D: -; length: 13; CDR3: CASSSDSYYEQYF; DNA: TGTGCCAGCAGTTCGGACTCCTACTACGAGCAGTACTTC
V: TRBV30; size: -; J: TRBJ2-2; D: -; length: 12; CDR3: CAWILRTGELFF; DNA: TGTGCCTGGATCTTACGGACCGGGGAGCTGTTTTTT
V: TRBV4-1; size: -; J: TRBJ2-7; D: TRBD1; length: 15; CDR3: CASSQPGQGSYEQYF; DNA: TGCGCCAGCAGCCAGCCGGGACAGGGGTCCTACGAGCAGTACTTC
V: TRBV7-6; size: -; J: TRBJ1-1; D: -; length: 13; CDR3: CASSTQGDTEAFF; DNA: TGTGCCAGCAGCACGCAGGGTGACACTGAAGCTTTCTTT
V: TRBV28; size: -; J: TRBJ2-3; D: -; length: 15; CDR3: CASRTGDSSTDTQYF; DNA: TGTGCCAGCAGAACGGGGGATTCTAGCACAGATACGCAGTATTTT
V: TRBV5-4; size: -; J: TRBJ2-7; D: -; length: 14; CDR3: CASSLTSPPYEQYF; DNA: TGTGCCAGCAGCTTGACTAGTCCCCCCTACGAGCAGTACTTC
V: TRBV18; size: -; J: TRBJ2-3; D: -; length: 13; CDR3: CASSRSGTDTQYF; DNA: TGTGCCAGCTCACGATCAGGCACAGATACGCAGTATTTT
V: TRBV4-1; size: -; J: TRBJ2-7; D: TRBD2; length: 16; CDR3: CASSQPTSGAPYEQYF; DNA: TGCGCCAGCAGCCAACCAACTAGCGGAGCCCCTTACGAGCAGTACTTC
V: TRBV6-5; size: -; J: TRBJ2-7; D: -; length: 15; CDR3: CASSYSRLTEDEQYF; DNA: TGTGCCAGCAGTTACTCGAGGCTTACCGAGGACGAGCAGTACTTC
V: TRBV9; size: -; J: TRBJ2-5; D: TRBD2; length: 16; CDR3: CASTRGGVAGRETQYF; DNA: TGTGCCAGCACCCGTGGGGGGGTAGCGGGACGGGAGACCCAGTACTTC
V: TRBV5-5; size: once; J: TRBJ2-3; D: -; length: 15; CDR3: CASSLGHKNTDTQYF; DNA: TGTGCCAGCAGCTTGGGGCACAAGAACACAGATACGCAGTATTTT
V: TRBV5-1; size: -; J: TRBJ2-7; D: TRBD2; length: 15; CDR3: CASSFLSGQGYEQYF; DNA: TGCGCCAGCAGCTTCCTTAGCGGGCAAGGGTACGAGCAGTACTTC
V: TRBV10-3; size: -; J: TRBJ2-7; D: TRBD1; length: 14; CDR3: CAISGGQGHYEQYF; DNA: TGTGCCATCTCTGGGGGACAGGGCCACTACGAGCAGTACTTC
V: TRBV28; size: -; J: TRBJ1-2; D: -; length: 16; CDR3: CASSYPLGGGAWGYTF; DNA: TGTGCCAGCAGTTATCCGCTGGGGGGAGGGGCGTGGGGCTACACCTTC
V: TRBV9; size: -; J: TRBJ1-3; D: TRBD1; length: 17; CDR3: CASSVKPGTGGGNTIYF; DNA: TGTGCCAGCAGCGTAAAGCCCGGGACAGGGGGAGGAAACACCATATATTTT
V: TRBV6-5; size: -; J: TRBJ1-2; D: -; length: 13; CDR3: CASTLSRAGGYTF; DNA: TGTGCCAGCACCCTAAGCCGGGCGGGAGGCTACACCTTC
V: TRBV5-5; size: -; J: TRBJ2-3; D: TRBD2; length: 16; CDR3: CASSLVASGSSDTQYF; DNA: TGTGCCAGCAGCTTGGTGGCTAGCGGGAGTTCTGATACGCAGTATTTT
V: TRBV9; size: -; J: TRBJ1-1; D: -; length: 14; CDR3: CASSASPQGAEAFF; DNA: TGTGCCAGCAGCGCCTCCCCACAGGGCGCTGAAGCTTTCTTT
V: TRBV5-1; size: -; J: TRBJ1-2; D: TRBD1; length: 14; CDR3: CASSPGTGGAGYTF; DNA: TGCGCCAGCAGCCCCGGGACAGGGGGGGCTGGCTACACCTTC
V: TRBV5-1; size: once; J: TRBJ2-3; D: -; length: 15; CDR3: CASSLYRPSTDTQYF; DNA: TGCGCCAGCAGCTTGTATCGTCCTAGCACAGATACGCAGTATTTT
V: TRBV6-1; size: -; J: TRBJ2-7; D: TRBD1; length: 15; CDR3: CASSRGGTGPYEQYF; DNA: TGTGCCAGCAGCAGAGGGGGGACAGGGCCCTACGAGCAGTACTTC
V: TRBV27; size: -; J: TRBJ1-2; D: -; length: 15; CDR3: CASSLYAGGNYGYTF; DNA: TGTGCCAGCAGTTTATATGCGGGAGGAAACTATGGCTACACCTTC
V: TRBV9; size: -; J: TRBJ2-7; D: -; length: 12; CDR3: CASSVADHEQYF; DNA: TGTGCCAGCAGCGTGGCAGATCACGAGCAGTACTTC
V: TRBV13; size: -; J: TRBJ2-7; D: TRBD1; length: 14; CDR3: CASSPTGEFYEQYF; DNA: TGTGCCAGCAGCCCCACAGGGGAATTCTACGAGCAGTACTTC
V: TRBV9; size: -; J: TRBJ2-1; D: -; length: 16; CDR3: CASSVGGGVSYNEQFF; DNA: TGTGCCAGCAGCGTAGGAGGGGGGGTGTCCTACAATGAGCAGTTCTTC
V: TRBV4-2; size: -; J: TRBJ2-2; D: TRBD2; length: 17; CDR3: CASSQDSSGLSTGELFF; DNA: TGTGCCAGCAGCCAAGATTCTAGCGGGCTTAGCACCGGGGAGCTGTTTTTT
V: TRBV5-1; size: -; J: TRBJ2-2; D: TRBD2; length: 16; CDR3: CASSSRTSGKPGELFF; DNA: TGCGCCAGCAGCTCCAGGACTAGCGGGAAACCCGGGGAGCTGTTTTTT
V: TRBV28; size: -; J: TRBJ1-5; D: -; length: 15; CDR3: CASSSLQVSNQPQHF; DNA: TGTGCCAGCAGTTCCCTACAGGTTAGCAATCAGCCCCAGCATTTT
V: TRBV6-5; size: -; J: TRBJ2-7; D: -; length: 14; CDR3: CASSLTGMTYEQYF; DNA: TGTGCCAGCAGCCTAACAGGGATGACCTACGAGCAGTACTTC
V: TRBV6-5; size: -; J: TRBJ2-1; D: -; length: 15; CDR3: CASSYSAFENNEQFF; DNA: TGTGCCAGCAGTTACTCGGCATTCGAAAACAATGAGCAGTTCTTC
V: TRBV7-6; size: few; J: TRBJ2-1; D: TRBD2; length: 12; CDR3: CARISGRDEQFF; DNA: TGTGCCAGGATTAGCGGGAGAGATGAGCAGTTCTTC
V: TRBV5-4; size: few; J: TRBJ2-6; D: -; length: 15; CDR3: CASSWANPGANVLTF; DNA: TGTGCCAGCAGCTGGGCAAATCCTGGGGCCAACGTCCTGACTTTC
V: TRBV5-4; size: -; J: TRBJ1-2; D: -; length: 14; CDR3: CASSSGVGTYGYTF; DNA: TGTGCCAGCAGCTCCGGGGTAGGGACATATGGCTACACCTTC
V: TRBV30; size: -; J: TRBJ1-4; D: -; length: 12; CDR3: CAWGGRVDKLFF; DNA: TGTGCCTGGGGGGGCAGGGTTGACAAACTGTTTTTT